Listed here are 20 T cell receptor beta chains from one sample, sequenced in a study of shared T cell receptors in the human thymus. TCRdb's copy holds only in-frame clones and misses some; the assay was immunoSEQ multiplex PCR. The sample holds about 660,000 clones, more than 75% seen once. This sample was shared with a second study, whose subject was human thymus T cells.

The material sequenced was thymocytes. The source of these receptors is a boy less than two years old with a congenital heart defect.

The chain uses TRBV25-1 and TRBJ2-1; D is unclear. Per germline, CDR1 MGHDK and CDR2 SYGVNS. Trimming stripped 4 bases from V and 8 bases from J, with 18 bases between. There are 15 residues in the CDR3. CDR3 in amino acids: CASSGRLSPSHEQFF. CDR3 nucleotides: TGTGCCAGCAGTGGACGACTTAGTCCTAGTCATGAGCAGTTCTTC.

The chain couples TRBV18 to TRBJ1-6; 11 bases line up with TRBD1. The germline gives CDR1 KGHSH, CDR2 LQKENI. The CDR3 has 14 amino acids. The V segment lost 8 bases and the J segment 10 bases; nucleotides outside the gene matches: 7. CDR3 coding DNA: TGTGCCAGCCGAAGGGACAGGGGGGGGTCACCCCTCCACTTT. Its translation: CASRRDRGGSPLHF.

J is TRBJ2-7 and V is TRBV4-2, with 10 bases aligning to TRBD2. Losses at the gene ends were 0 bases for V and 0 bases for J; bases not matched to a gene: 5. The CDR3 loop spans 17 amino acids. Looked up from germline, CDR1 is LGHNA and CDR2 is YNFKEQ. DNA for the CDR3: TGTGCCAGCAGCCAAGATAGTGGGACTAGCGACTCCTACGAGCAGTACTTC. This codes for CASSQDSGTSDSYEQYF.

In DNA, the CDR3 is TGTGCCAGCAGCGTAGGGGACAGGGGCATCTACGAGCAGTACTTC. The encoded protein is CASSVGDRGIYEQYF. The rearrangement uses TRBV14 and TRBJ2-7, with TRBD1 matching 10 bases. Trimming removed 5 bases from V and 3 bases from J; junction bases left unmatched: 7. There are 15 residues in the CDR3. Germline loops: CDR1 SGHDN, CDR2 FVKESK.

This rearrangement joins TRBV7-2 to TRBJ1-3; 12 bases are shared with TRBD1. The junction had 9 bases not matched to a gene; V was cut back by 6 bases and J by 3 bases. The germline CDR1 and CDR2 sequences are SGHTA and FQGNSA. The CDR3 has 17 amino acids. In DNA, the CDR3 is TGTGCCAGCAGTCGTACCGGGACAGGGGGCGGTGGAAACACCATATATTTT. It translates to CASSRTGTGGGGNTIYF.

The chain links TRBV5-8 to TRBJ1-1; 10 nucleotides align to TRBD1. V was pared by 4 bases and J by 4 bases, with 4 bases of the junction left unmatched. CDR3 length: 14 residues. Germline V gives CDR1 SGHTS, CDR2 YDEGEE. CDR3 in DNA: TGTGCCAGCAGCCCGGGACAGGGGTTCACTGAAGCTTTCTTT. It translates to CASSPGQGFTEAFF.

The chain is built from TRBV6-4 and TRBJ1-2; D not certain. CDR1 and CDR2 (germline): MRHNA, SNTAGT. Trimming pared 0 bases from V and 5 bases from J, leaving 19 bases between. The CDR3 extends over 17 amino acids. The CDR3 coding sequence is TGTGCCAGCAGTGACTCGGGCCCCCGGGGAGGCTCTTATGGCTACACCTTC. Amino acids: CASSDSGPRGGSYGYTF.

CDR3 sequence (DNA): TGTGCCAGCAGACCGGGACTAGCGGCCTACGAGCAGTACTTC. Protein product: CASRPGLAAYEQYF. V and J are TRBV27 and TRBJ2-7; 11 positions agree with TRBD2. Trimming removed 6 bases from V and 2 bases from J; junction bases left unmatched: 3. In germline, CDR1 is MNHEY, CDR2 SMNVEV (reference sequence). This CDR3 region has 14 residues.

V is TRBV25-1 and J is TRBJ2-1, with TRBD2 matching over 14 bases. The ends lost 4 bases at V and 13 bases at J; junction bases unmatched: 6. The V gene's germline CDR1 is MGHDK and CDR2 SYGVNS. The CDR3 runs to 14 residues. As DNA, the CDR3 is TGTGCCAGCAGTGCGGGACTAGCGGGGGAAGAACAGTTCTTC. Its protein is CASSAGLAGEEQFF.

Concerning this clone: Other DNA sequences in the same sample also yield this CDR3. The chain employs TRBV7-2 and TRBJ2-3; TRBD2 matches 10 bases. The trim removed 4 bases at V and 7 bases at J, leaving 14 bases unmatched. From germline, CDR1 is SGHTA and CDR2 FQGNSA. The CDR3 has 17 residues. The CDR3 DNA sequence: TGTGCCAGCAGCTCGGGACTAGCGCCAGCCGGGCTATATACGCAGTATTTT. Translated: CASSSGLAPAGLYTQYF.

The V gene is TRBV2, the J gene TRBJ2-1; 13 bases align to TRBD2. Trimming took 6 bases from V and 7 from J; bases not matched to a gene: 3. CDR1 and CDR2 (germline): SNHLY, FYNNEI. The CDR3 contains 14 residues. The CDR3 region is CASRGLAGANEQFF. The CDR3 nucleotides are TGTGCCAGCAGAGGACTAGCGGGAGCTAATGAGCAGTTCTTC. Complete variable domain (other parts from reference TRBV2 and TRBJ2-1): EPEVTQTPSHQVTQMGQEVILRCVPISNHLYFYWYRQILGQKVEFLVSFYNNEISEKSEIFDDQFSVERPDGSNFTLKIRSTKLEDSAMYFCASRGLAGANEQFFGPGTRLTVL.

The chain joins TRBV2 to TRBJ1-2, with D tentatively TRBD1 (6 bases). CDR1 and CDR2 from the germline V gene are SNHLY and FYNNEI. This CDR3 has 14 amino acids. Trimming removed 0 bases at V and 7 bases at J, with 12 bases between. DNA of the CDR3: TGTGCCAGCAGTGAAGCGGGGGCGACTTTTGGCTACACCTTC. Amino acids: CASSEAGATFGYTF.

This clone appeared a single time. The CDR3 DNA reads TGTGCCAGCAGCCAAGGTTACGGGGGAACTAATGAAAAACTGTTTTTT. Translating gives CASSQGYGGTNEKLFF. The V and J genes are TRBV4-2 and TRBJ1-4, with D possibly TRBD1 on 5 matching bases. CDR1 and CDR2 from the germline V gene are LGHNA and YNFKEQ. The CDR3 is made up of 16 amino acids. Trimming removed 1 base from V and 1 base from J, with 10 bases in between.

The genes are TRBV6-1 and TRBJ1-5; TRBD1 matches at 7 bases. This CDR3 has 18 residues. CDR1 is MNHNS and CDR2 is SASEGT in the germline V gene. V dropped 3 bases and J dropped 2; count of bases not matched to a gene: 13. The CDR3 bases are TGTGCCAGCAGTGATGGGTCGGCATACAGGGGTGGCAATCAGCCCCAGCATTTT. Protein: CASSDGSAYRGGNQPQHF.

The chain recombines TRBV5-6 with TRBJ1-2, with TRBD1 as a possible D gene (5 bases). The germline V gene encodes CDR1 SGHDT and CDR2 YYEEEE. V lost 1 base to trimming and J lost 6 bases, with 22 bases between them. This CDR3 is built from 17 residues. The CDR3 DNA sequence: TGTGCCAGCAGCTTGTTGGGGCGGCAGGGAGGGAGAGATGGCTACACCTTC. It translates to CASSLLGRQGGRDGYTF. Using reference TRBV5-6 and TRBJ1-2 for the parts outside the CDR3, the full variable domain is DAGVTQSPTHLIKTRGQQVTLRCSPKSGHDTVSWYQQALGQGPQFIFQYYEEEERQRGNFPDRFSGHQFPNYSSELNVNALLLGDSALYLCASSLLGRQGGRDGYTFGSGTRLTVV.

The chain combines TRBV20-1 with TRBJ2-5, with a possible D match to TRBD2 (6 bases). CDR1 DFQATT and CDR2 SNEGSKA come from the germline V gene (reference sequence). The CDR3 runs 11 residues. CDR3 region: CCRTNQETQYF. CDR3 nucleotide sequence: TGCTGTCGGACTAATCAAGAGACCCAGTACTTC.

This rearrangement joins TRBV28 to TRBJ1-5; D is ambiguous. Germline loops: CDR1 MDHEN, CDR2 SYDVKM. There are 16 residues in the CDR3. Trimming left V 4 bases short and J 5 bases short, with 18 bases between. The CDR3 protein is CASSSGERGRDQPQHF. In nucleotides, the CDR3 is TGTGCCAGCAGTTCTGGGGAGCGGGGAAGGGATCAGCCCCAGCATTTT.

In nucleotides, the CDR3 is TGCGCCAGCAGCCCGATGGGCCCGGGAGAGAGCACTGAAGCTTTCTTT. It codes for CASSPMGPGESTEAFF. This chain joins TRBV5-1 and TRBJ1-1; D is unresolved. The V gene lost 4 bases and the J gene lost 4 bases, with 20 bases spanning the gap. Germline loops: CDR1 SGHRS, CDR2 YFSETQ. CDR3 size: 16 residues.

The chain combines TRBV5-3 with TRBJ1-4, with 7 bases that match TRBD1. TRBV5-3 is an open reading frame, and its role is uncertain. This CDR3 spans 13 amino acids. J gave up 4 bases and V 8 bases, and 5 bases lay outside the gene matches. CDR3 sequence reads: CAREGASNEKLFF. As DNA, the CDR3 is TGTGCCAGGGAGGGGGCGAGTAATGAAAAACTGTTTTTT.

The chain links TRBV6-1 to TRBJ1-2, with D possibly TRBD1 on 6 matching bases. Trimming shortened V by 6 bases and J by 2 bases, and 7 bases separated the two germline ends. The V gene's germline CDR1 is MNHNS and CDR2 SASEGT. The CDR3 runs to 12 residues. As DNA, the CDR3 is TGTGCCAGCAGAGACAGGAACTATGGCTACACCTTC. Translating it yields CASRDRNYGYTF.